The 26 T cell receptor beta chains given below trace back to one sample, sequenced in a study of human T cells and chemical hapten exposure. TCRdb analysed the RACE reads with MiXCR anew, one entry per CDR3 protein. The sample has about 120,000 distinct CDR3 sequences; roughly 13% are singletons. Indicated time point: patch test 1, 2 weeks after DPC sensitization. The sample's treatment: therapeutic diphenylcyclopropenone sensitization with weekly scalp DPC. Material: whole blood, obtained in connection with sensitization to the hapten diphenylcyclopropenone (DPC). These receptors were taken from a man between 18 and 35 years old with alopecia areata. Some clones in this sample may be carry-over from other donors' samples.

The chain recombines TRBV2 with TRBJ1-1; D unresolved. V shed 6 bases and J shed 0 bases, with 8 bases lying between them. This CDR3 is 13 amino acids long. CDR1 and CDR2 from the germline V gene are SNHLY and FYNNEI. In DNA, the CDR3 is TGTGCCAGCAGGCGTGGGCTGAACACTGAAGCTTTCTTT. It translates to CASRRGLNTEAFF.

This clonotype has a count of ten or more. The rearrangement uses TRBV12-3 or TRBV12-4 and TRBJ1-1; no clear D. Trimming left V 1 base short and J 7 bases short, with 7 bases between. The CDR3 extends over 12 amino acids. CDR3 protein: CASSLGGSEAFF. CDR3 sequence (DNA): TGTGCCAGCAGTTTAGGTGGGAGTGAAGCTTTCTTT.

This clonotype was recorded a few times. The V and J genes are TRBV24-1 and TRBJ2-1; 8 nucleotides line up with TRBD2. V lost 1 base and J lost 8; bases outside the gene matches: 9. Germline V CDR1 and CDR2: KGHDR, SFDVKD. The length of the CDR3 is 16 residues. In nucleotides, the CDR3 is TGTGCCACCAGTGATTTACGGGGGGGCCGTTTCGATGAGCAGTTCTTC. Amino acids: CATSDLRGGRFDEQFF.

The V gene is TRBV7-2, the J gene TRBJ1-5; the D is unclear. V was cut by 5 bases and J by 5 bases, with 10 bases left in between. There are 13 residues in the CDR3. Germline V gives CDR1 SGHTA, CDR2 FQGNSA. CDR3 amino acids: CASSPRIDQPQHF. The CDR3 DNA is TGTGCCAGCAGCCCCCGAATTGATCAGCCCCAGCATTTT.

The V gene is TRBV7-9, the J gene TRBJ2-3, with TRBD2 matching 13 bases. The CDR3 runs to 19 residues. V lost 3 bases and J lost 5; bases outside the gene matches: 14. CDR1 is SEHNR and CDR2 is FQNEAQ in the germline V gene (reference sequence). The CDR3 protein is CASSFRLAGGKRKRDTQYF. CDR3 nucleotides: TGTGCCAGCAGCTTTCGACTAGCGGGGGGAAAGCGAAAGAGAGATACGCAGTATTTT.

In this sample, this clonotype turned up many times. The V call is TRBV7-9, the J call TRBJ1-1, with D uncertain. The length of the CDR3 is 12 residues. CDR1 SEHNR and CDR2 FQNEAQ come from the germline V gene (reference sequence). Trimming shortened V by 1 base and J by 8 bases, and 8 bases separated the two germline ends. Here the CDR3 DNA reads TGTGCCAGCAGCTTAGGGTCAAGCGAAGCTTTCTTT. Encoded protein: CASSLGSSEAFF.

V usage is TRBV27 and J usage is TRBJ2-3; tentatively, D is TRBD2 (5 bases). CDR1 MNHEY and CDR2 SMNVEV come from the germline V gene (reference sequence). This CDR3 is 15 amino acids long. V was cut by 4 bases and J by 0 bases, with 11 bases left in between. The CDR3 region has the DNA TGTGCCAGCAGTTCAGCGGAGAAAAGCACAGATACGCAGTATTTT. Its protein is CASSSAEKSTDTQYF.

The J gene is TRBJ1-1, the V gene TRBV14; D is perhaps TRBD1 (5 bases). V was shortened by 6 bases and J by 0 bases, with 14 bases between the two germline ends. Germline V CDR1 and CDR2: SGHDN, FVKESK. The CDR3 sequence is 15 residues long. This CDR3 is CASRDRDLLNTEAFF. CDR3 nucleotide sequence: TGTGCCAGCAGGGATAGGGACCTCTTGAACACTGAAGCTTTCTTT.

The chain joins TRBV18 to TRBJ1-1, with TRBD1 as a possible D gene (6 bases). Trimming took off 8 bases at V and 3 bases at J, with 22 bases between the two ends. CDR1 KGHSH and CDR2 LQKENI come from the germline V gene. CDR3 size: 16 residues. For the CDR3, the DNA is TGTGCCAGCACCTACAGGGAGGGCGGCTATCACACTGAAGCTTTCTTT. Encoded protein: CASTYREGGYHTEAFF.

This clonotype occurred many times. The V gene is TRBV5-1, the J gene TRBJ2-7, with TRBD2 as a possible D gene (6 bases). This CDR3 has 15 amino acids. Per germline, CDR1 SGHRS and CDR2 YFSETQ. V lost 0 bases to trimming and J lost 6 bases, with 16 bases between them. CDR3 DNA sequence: TGCGCCAGCAGCTTGGTGGTAGCGGACCTCGGCGAGCAGTACTTC. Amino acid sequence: CASSLVVADLGEQYF.

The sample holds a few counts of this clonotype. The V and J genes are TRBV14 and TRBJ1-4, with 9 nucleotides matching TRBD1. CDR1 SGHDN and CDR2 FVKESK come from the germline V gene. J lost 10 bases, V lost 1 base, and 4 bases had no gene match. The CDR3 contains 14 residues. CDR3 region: CASSQVTGGGKLFF. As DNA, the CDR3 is TGTGCCAGCAGCCAAGTAACAGGGGGCGGAAAACTGTTTTTT. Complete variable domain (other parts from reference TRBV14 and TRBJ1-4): EAGVTQFPSHSVIEKGQTVTLRCDPISGHDNLYWYRRVMGKEIKFLLHFVKESKQDESGMPNNRFLAERTGGTYSTLKVQPAELEDSGVYFCASSQVTGGGKLFFGSGTQLSVL.

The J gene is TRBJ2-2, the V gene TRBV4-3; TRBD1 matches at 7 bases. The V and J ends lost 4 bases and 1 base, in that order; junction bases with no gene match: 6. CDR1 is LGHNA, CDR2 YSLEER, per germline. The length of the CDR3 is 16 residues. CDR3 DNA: TGCGCCAGCAGCCCATTACAGGGGTTGAACACCGGGGAGCTGTTTTTT. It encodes CASSPLQGLNTGELFF.

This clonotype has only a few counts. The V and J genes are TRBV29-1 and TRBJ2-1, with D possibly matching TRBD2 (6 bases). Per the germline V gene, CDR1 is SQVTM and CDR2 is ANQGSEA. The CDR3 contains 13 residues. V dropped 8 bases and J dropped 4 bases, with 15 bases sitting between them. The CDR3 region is CSIRLATYNEQFF. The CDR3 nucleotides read TGCAGCATAAGGCTAGCGACATACAATGAGCAGTTCTTC.

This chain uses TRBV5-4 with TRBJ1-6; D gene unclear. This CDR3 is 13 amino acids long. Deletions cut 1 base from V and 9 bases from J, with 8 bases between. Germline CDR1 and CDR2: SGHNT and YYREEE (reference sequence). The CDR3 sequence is CASSLREVSPLHF. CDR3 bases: TGTGCCAGCAGCTTGAGAGAAGTTTCACCCCTCCACTTT.

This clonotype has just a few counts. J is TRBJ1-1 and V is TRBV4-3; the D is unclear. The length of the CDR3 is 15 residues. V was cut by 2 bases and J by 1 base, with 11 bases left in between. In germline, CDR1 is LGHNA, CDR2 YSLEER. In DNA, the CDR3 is TGCGCCAGCAGCCAAATTGAGGCCCGGAACACTGAAGCTTTCTTT. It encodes CASSQIEARNTEAFF.

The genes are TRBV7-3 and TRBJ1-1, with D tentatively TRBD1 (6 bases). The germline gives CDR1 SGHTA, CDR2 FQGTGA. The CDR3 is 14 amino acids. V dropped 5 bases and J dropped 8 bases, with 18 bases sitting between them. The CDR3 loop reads CASSPTGGSLEAFF. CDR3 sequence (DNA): TGTGCCAGCAGCCCGACCGGGGGCTCATTAGAAGCTTTCTTT.

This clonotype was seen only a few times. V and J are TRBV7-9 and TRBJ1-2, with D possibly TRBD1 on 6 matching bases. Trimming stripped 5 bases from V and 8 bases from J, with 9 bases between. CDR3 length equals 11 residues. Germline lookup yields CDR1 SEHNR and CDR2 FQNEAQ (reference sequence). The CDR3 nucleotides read TGTGCCAGCAGCCCGGACAGCGGCTACACCTTC. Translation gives CASSPDSGYTF.

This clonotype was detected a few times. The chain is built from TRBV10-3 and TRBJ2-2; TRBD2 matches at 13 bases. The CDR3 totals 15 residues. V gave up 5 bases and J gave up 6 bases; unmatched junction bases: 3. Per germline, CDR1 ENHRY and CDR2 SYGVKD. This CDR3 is CAISTSGGAAGELFF. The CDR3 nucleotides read TGTGCCATCAGTACTAGCGGGGGGGCCGCCGGGGAGCTGTTTTTT.

CDR3 residues: CASSVGGALDYGYTF. Here the CDR3 DNA reads TGTGCCAGCAGCGTAGGGGGGGCGCTGGACTATGGCTACACCTTC. The gene calls are TRBV9 and TRBJ1-2; TRBD1 is a possible D gene (6 bases). The ends were cut back, 0 bases at V and 3 bases at J, with 12 bases in the middle. Germline loops: CDR1 SGDLS, CDR2 YYNGEE. The length of the CDR3 is 15 residues. The entire variable domain, with the rest obtained from reference TRBV9 and TRBJ1-2, is as follows: DSGVTQTPKHLITATGQRVTLRCSPRSGDLSVYWYQQSLDQGLQFLIQYYNGEERAKGNILERFSAQQFPDLHSELNLSSLELGDSALYFCASSVGGALDYGYTFGSGTRLTVV.

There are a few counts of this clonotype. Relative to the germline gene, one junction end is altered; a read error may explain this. The CDR3 spells CASSDTSGRTDTRYF. CDR3 nucleotides: TGTGCCAGCAGCGATACTAGCGGACGCACAGATACGCGGTATTTT. The chain uses TRBV2 and TRBJ2-3; 8 bases fit TRBD2. The CDR3 length is 15 residues. Germline CDR1 reads SNHLY; CDR2 reads FYNNEI.

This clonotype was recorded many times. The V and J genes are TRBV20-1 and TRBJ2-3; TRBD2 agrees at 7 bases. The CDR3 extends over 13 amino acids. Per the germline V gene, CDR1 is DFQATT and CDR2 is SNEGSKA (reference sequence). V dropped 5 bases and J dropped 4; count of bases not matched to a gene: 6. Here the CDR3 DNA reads TGCAGTGCTGTAGGGGACTATGCAGATACGCAGTATTTT. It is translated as CSAVGDYADTQYF.

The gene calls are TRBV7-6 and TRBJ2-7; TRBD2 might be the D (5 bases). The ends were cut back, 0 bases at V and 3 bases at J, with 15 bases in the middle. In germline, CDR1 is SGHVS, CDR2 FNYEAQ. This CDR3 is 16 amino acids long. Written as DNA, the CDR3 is TGTGCCAGCAGCTTAGCGTCATCACTAGGGTTCTACGAGCAGTACTTC. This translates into CASSLASSLGFYEQYF.

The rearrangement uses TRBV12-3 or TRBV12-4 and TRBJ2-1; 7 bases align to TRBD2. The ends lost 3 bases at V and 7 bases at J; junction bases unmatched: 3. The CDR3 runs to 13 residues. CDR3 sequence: CASSFWGGNEQFF. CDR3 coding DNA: TGTGCCAGCAGTTTTTGGGGGGGAAATGAGCAGTTCTTC.

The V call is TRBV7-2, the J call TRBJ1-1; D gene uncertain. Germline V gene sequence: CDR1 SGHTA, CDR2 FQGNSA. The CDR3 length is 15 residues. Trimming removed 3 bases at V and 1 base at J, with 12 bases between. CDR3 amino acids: CASSFSETPNTEAFF. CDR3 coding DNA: TGTGCCAGCAGCTTTAGTGAGACACCGAACACTGAAGCTTTCTTT.

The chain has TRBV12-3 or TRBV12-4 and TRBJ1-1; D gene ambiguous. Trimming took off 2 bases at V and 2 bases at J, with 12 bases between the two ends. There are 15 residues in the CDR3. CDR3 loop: CASSLRQVYNTEAFF. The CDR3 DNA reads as TGTGCCAGCAGTTTACGTCAGGTGTACAACACTGAAGCTTTCTTT.

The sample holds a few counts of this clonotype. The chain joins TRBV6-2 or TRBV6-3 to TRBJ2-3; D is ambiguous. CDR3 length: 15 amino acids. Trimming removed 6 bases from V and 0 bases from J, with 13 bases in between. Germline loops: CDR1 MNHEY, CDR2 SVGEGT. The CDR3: CASRYHFSSTDTQYF. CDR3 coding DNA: TGTGCCAGCAGATACCATTTTTCTAGCACAGATACGCAGTATTTT.